This T cell receptor beta chain emerged from a study of identical twins. Whole-study findings and limits: Models predicted less out-of-frame TCR alpha sharing in monozygotic twins than was found.

J gave up 4 bases and V 3 bases, and 8 bases lay outside the gene matches. CDR1 and CDR2 (germline): DFQATT, SNEGSKA (reference sequence). This CDR3 contains 14 residues. This clonotype was seen at least ten times. Its antigen is unidentified. TCRdb re-called the 5' RACE reads through MiXCR, storing one row per CDR3 protein. This table has roughly 770,000 distinct CDR3 sequences, approximately 18% appearing once. These data were also reused for a study on T cells expressing NK-cell markers.

The chain has TRBV20-1 and TRBJ1-1, with 7 bases lining up with TRBD1. What was sequenced was PBMCs. The sequence came from a woman between 18 and 29 years old in good health. CDR3 loop: CSASQTTGFTEAFF. As DNA, the CDR3 is TGCAGTGCTAGCCAGACGACAGGGTTCACTGAAGCTTTCTTT.